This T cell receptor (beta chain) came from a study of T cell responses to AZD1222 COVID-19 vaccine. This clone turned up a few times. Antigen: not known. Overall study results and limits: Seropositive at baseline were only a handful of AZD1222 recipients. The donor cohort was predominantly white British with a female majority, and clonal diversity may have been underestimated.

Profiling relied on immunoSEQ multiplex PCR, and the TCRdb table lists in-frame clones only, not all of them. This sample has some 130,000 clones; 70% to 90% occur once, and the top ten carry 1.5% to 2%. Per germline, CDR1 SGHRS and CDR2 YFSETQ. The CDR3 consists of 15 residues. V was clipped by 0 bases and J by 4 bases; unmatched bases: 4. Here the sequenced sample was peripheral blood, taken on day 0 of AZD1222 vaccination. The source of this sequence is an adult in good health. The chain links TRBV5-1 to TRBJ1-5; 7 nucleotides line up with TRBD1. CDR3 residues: CASSLATGANQPQHF. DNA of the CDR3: TGCGCCAGCAGCTTGGCCACAGGGGCTAATCAGCCCCAGCATTTT.